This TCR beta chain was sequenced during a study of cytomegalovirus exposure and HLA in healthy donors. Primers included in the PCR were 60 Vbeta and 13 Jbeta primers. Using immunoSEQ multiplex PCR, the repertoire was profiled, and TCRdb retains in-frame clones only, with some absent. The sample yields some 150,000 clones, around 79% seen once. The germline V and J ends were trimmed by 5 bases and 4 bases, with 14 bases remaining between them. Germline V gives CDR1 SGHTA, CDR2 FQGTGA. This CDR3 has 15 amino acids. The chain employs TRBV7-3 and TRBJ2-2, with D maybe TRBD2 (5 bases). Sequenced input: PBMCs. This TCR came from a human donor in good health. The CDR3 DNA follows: TGTGCCAGCAGCCCCGAGGGTCGGGCCACCGGGGAGCTGTTTTTT. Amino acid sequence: CASSPEGRATGELFF.